These 5 T cell receptor beta chains share one sample of origin, sequenced in a study of T cells in Graves' hyperthyroidism and ophthalmopathy. The investigators amplified TCR beta CDR3 regions from RNA transcripts. The HTBI primer set was used in a first-round RT-PCR of the TCR CDR3. TCRdb called the multiplex PCR reads again in MiXCR, with one record for every CDR3 protein. The data hold about 690,000 distinct CDR3 sequences, with approximately 15% observed a single time. What was sequenced was blood. These receptors were taken from a man aged 50-60 years with Graves' hyperthyroidism.

This clonotype was found many times. The V gene is TRBV2, the J gene TRBJ1-5, with D unclear. This CDR3 spans 14 amino acids. The germline V gene has CDR1 SNHLY and CDR2 FYNNEI. V lost 7 bases, J lost 2 bases, and 12 bases lay in between. CDR3 nucleotides: TGTGCCAGCATCCTAGAGGAGGGCAATCAGCCCCAGCATTTT. Protein product: CASILEEGNQPQHF.

The chain employs TRBV12-3 or TRBV12-4 and TRBJ1-2; 7 nucleotides match TRBD1. The CDR3 sequence is 14 residues long. V was pared by 1 base and J by 6 bases, with 5 bases of the junction left unmatched. The CDR3 bases are TGTGCCAGCAGTTTAGTGGCCAGGGGGGATGGCTACACCTTC. This sequence encodes CASSLVARGDGYTF.

This clonotype was detected many times. Here the CDR3 reads CASSFPGTSGTEQYF. As DNA, the CDR3 is TGTGCCAGCAGCTTCCCCGGGACTAGCGGGACCGAGCAGTACTTC. This sequence joins TRBV11-2 and TRBJ2-7, with TRBD2 matching 13 bases. V shed 3 bases and J 6 bases; nucleotides not matched to a gene: 5. The CDR3 has 15 amino acids. Per germline, CDR1 SGHAT and CDR2 FQNNGV.

The V gene is TRBV18, the J gene TRBJ1-6, with D perhaps TRBD1 (5 bases). Per germline, CDR1 KGHSH and CDR2 LQKENI. V lost 0 bases and J lost 14, with 20 bases in between. The CDR3 is 16 residues long. The CDR3 sequence: CASSPPNSGGALALHF. The CDR3 DNA sequence: TGTGCCAGCTCACCACCGAACAGCGGGGGAGCTTTAGCCCTCCACTTT. Full variable domain (outside the CDR3, taken from reference TRBV18 and TRBJ1-6): NAGVMQNPRHLVRRRGQEARLRCSPMKGHSHVYWYRQLPEEGLKFMVYLQKENIIDESGMPKERFSAEFPKEGPSILRIQQVVRGDSAAYFCASSPPNSGGALALHFGNGTRLTVT.

In this sample, this clonotype turned up many times. The chain couples TRBV3-1 to TRBJ2-7; 10 nucleotides match TRBD2. V was clipped by 4 bases and J by 7 bases; unmatched bases: 7. The CDR3 loop spans 14 amino acids. Germline V gene data show CDR1 as LGHDT and CDR2 as YNNKEL (reference sequence). The CDR3 coding sequence is TGTGCCAGCAGCCGACAGCGGGAGGGGTGGGAGCAGTACTTC. Its protein is CASSRQREGWEQYF.